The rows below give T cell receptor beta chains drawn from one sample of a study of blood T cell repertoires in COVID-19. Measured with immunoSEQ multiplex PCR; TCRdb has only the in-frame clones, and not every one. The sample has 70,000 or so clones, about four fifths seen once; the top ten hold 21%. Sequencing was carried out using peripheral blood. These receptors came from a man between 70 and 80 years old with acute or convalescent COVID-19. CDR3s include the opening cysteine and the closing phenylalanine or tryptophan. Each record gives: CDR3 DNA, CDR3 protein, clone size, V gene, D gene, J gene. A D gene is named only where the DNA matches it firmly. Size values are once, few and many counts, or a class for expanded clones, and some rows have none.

DNA: TGTGCCAGTAGTACACCCCGGACTAGTCAAAGCTCCTACAATGAGCAGTTCTTC
CDR3: CASSTPRTSQSSYNEQFF
size: NA
V: TRBV19
D: TRBD2
J: TRBJ2-1

DNA: TGTGCCAGTAGTGGATCAACAGGGGCCCACACTGAAGCTTTCTTT
CDR3: CASSGSTGAHTEAFF
size: few
V: TRBV19
D: TRBD1
J: TRBJ1-1

DNA: TGTGCCAGCAACCGACAGACCAGCTCTGGAAACACCATATATTTT
CDR3: CASNRQTSSGNTIYF
size: NA
V: TRBV6-5
D: NA
J: TRBJ1-3

DNA: TGTGCCAGCAGCTTAGGGACTAGCATCCTGGGGGTGCAGTATTTT
CDR3: CASSLGTSILGVQYF
size: few
V: TRBV7-2
D: TRBD2
J: TRBJ2-3

DNA: TGTGCCAGCAGCCCCGACGGGGGTAGACGGGAGCAGTTCTTC
CDR3: CASSPDGGRREQFF
size: NA
V: TRBV3-1/TRBV3-2
D: NA
J: TRBJ2-1

DNA: TGTGCCAGCTCACCTCAACAGGGTTTTGACACTGAAGCTTTCTTT
CDR3: CASSPQQGFDTEAFF
size: NA
V: TRBV18
D: NA
J: TRBJ1-1

DNA: TGTGCCATCAGTGTTGGACAGGGGGTGGCCTACGAGCAGTACTTC
CDR3: CAISVGQGVAYEQYF
size: NA
V: TRBV10-3
D: TRBD1
J: TRBJ2-7

DNA: TGTGCCAGCAGTCCTCTTACAAGGCGGGGTGAGCAGTTCTTC
CDR3: CASSPLTRRGEQFF
size: once
V: TRBV28
D: NA
J: TRBJ2-1

DNA: TGTGCCAGTACCTCGAGAGACTACGAGCAGTACTTC
CDR3: CASTSRDYEQYF
size: once
V: TRBV19
D: NA
J: TRBJ2-7

DNA: TGTGCCAGCCGAAACTCGGGGACCCAGTACTTC
CDR3: CASRNSGTQYF
size: NA
V: TRBV6-5
D: NA
J: TRBJ2-5

DNA: TGTGCCAGCAGCTTAGGACTACAAGAGACCCAGTACTTC
CDR3: CASSLGLQETQYF
size: NA
V: TRBV7-3
D: NA
J: TRBJ2-5

DNA: TGTGCCATCAGTGAGTCGGTAGCGGGAGAGGAGTACAATGAGCAGTTCTTC
CDR3: CAISESVAGEEYNEQFF
size: NA
V: TRBV10-3
D: TRBD2
J: TRBJ2-1

DNA: TGCGCCAGCAGCTTGGTCGGGAGAAGGTCCTACGAGCAGTACTTC
CDR3: CASSLVGRRSYEQYF
size: NA
V: TRBV5-1
D: NA
J: TRBJ2-7

DNA: TGCGCCAGCAGCTTGGGGGGACAGGCGAACTATGGCTACACCTTC
CDR3: CASSLGGQANYGYTF
size: NA
V: TRBV5-1
D: TRBD1
J: TRBJ1-2

DNA: TGCGCCAGCAGCCAAGAAAACAGGGGGCACTATGGCTACACCTTC
CDR3: CASSQENRGHYGYTF
size: NA
V: TRBV4-1
D: TRBD1
J: TRBJ1-2

DNA: TGTGCCAGCAGCTCCCCGAGCACAGATACGCAGTATTTT
CDR3: CASSSPSTDTQYF
size: NA
V: TRBV11-2
D: NA
J: TRBJ2-3

DNA: TGTGCCATCAAGGAGACTAGCAACACCGGGGAGCTGTTTTTT
CDR3: CAIKETSNTGELFF
size: NA
V: TRBV10-3
D: TRBD2
J: TRBJ2-2

DNA: TGTGCCACCAGTGAATTCGGGGTACCAGATACGCAGTATTTT
CDR3: CATSEFGVPDTQYF
size: once
V: TRBV24-1
D: NA
J: TRBJ2-3

DNA: TGCGCCAGCAGCTCTGGACTAGCGGGTATAGATACGCAGTATTTT
CDR3: CASSSGLAGIDTQYF
size: NA
V: TRBV5-1
D: TRBD2
J: TRBJ2-3

DNA: TGTGCCAGCAGCTTAGGCGGGGCGGGCACTGAAGCTTTCTTT
CDR3: CASSLGGAGTEAFF
size: few
V: TRBV7-9
D: NA
J: TRBJ1-1